The 32 T cell receptor beta chains below all came from one sample that was sequenced in a study of Tregs in tolerant kidney transplant recipients. The assay was immunoSEQ multiplex PCR, and TCRdb's table has in-frame clones only and misses some. The repertoire holds 55,000 to 80,000 clones, with roughly 98% as singletons. The sample was Tregs from blood, taken before the transplant. Receptor source: a human donor who received a combined kidney and bone marrow transplant.

V gene TRBV5-1 combines with J gene TRBJ2-7, with no clear D. The CDR3 covers 13 residues. CDR1 SGHRS and CDR2 YFSETQ come from the germline V gene. Trimming pared 3 bases from V and 3 bases from J, leaving 10 bases between. Here the CDR3 reads CASSSSRIYEQYF. DNA of the CDR3: TGCGCCAGCAGCTCCTCCAGGATCTACGAGCAGTACTTC.

The rearrangement joins TRBV7-2 to TRBJ2-6; 9 nucleotides match TRBD1. Germline trimming cut 6 bases from V and 0 bases from J; bases unmatched to any gene: 9. Germline V gene lookup returns CDR1 SGHTA and CDR2 FQGNSA. The CDR3 consists of 18 residues. CDR3 nucleotides: TGTGCCAGCAGGTCTCCCGGGACAGGGAACTCTGGGGCCAACGTCCTGACTTTC. Translated, it gives CASRSPGTGNSGANVLTF.

CDR3 sequence reads: CASSGRAYNEQFF. CDR3 nucleotides: TGTGCCAGCAGCGGGAGGGCCTACAATGAGCAGTTCTTC. This chain links TRBV7-9 with TRBJ2-1; 7 nucleotides align to TRBD2. The CDR3 length is 13 residues. Germline-derived CDR1 and CDR2 are SEHNR and FQNEAQ (reference sequence). V shed 5 bases, J shed 2 bases, and the junction held 0 bases outside the gene matches.

The chain couples TRBV18 to TRBJ1-2; D is unresolved. V was cut by 6 bases and J by 3 bases, with 8 bases left in between. CDR3 length equals 12 residues. Germline V gene data show CDR1 as KGHSH and CDR2 as LQKENI. This chain's CDR3 is CASSREDYGYTF. Here the CDR3 DNA reads TGTGCCAGCTCCCGCGAGGACTATGGCTACACCTTC.

The chain has TRBV19 and TRBJ2-3; possibly TRBD2 for D (5 bases). Germline CDR1 LNHDA, CDR2 SQIVND (reference sequence). The CDR3 contains 17 residues. The germline V and J ends were trimmed by 4 bases and 0 bases, with 17 bases remaining between them. The DNA of the CDR3 is TGTGCCAGTAGTACCTCCTTTATAGGAGGAAGCACAGATACGCAGTATTTT. Translated: CASSTSFIGGSTDTQYF.

This clone was detected once. V and J are TRBV13 and TRBJ2-7; 9 bases map to TRBD2. Trimming at V came to 6 bases and at J to 0 bases, leaving 6 bases not matched to a gene. CDR1 is PRHDT and CDR2 is FYEKMQ in the germline V gene (reference sequence). This CDR3 region has 15 residues. The CDR3 sequence: CASRRLAESSYEQYF. Written as DNA, the CDR3 is TGTGCCAGCAGACGACTAGCGGAAAGCTCCTACGAGCAGTACTTC.

This sequence joins TRBV6-1 and TRBJ1-5, with no clear D. Per germline, CDR1 MNHNS and CDR2 SASEGT. The CDR3 is 14 amino acids. V was cut by 10 bases and J by 0 bases, with 13 bases left in between. CDR3: CATTQLRSNQPQHF. CDR3 sequence (DNA): TGTGCCACTACACAGCTACGTAGCAATCAGCCCCAGCATTTT.

This clone is a singleton in its sample. The chain couples TRBV12-5 to TRBJ2-3; D possibly corresponds to TRBD1 (6 bases). The V and J ends lost 1 base and 0 bases respectively, with 8 bases between them. From germline, CDR1 is LGHNT and CDR2 FRNRAP. This CDR3 is 15 amino acids long. The CDR3, as DNA: TGTGCTAGTGGTTTGGGACAGGCTAGCACAGATACGCAGTATTTT. Its protein product is CASGLGQASTDTQYF.

Written as DNA, the CDR3 is TGTGCCAGCTCACCACCGAGCTCCTACGAGCAGTACTTC. Translated, it gives CASSPPSSYEQYF. The V gene is TRBV18, the J gene TRBJ2-7; D uncertain. The germline V and J ends were trimmed by 0 bases and 0 bases, with 3 bases remaining between them. Germline loops: CDR1 KGHSH, CDR2 LQKENI. This CDR3 is built from 13 residues.

J is TRBJ2-1 and V is TRBV19; 7 nucleotides align to TRBD2. Germline V gene sequence: CDR1 LNHDA, CDR2 SQIVND (reference sequence). V shed 4 bases, J shed 4 bases, and the junction held 4 bases outside the gene matches. The CDR3 has 14 amino acids. CDR3 in DNA: TGTGCCAGTAGTACGCTAGCGGATTACAATGAGCAGTTCTTC. Its protein is CASSTLADYNEQFF.

The chain employs TRBV9 and TRBJ2-7, with a possible D match to TRBD2 (5 bases). The CDR3 loop spans 15 amino acids. V lost 0 bases and J lost 7, with 17 bases in between. Per germline, CDR1 SGDLS and CDR2 YYNGEE. The CDR3 loop reads CASSVGPIPGGEQYF. CDR3 nucleotide sequence: TGTGCCAGCAGCGTAGGGCCGATCCCAGGAGGAGAGCAGTACTTC.

The chain combines TRBV27 with TRBJ2-1; D possibly corresponds to TRBD1 (5 bases). Trimming removed 2 bases at V and 2 bases at J, with 13 bases between. This CDR3 contains 16 residues. Germline V gives CDR1 MNHEY, CDR2 SMNVEV (reference sequence). CDR3 DNA sequence: TGTGCCAGCAGTTTACGCCAGGGTATCCCCTACAATGAGCAGTTCTTC. Encoded protein: CASSLRQGIPYNEQFF.

V gene TRBV5-1 combines with J gene TRBJ2-1; TRBD2 agrees at 12 bases. CDR3 length: 15 amino acids. Looked up from germline, CDR1 is SGHRS and CDR2 is YFSETQ. V dropped 5 bases and J dropped 8; count of bases not matched to a gene: 8. The CDR3 DNA is TGCGCCAGCAGTTCGACTAGCGGGAGAGGCTATGAGCAGTTCTTC. Residues: CASSSTSGRGYEQFF.

This clone was seen once. The chain uses TRBV27 and TRBJ1-2; 7 bases are shared with TRBD1. Looked up from germline, CDR1 is MNHEY and CDR2 is SMNVEV (reference sequence). There are 13 residues in the CDR3. The junction had 0 bases not matched to a gene; V was cut back by 3 bases and J by 2 bases. The CDR3 sequence is CASSLTGNYGYTF. The CDR3, as DNA: TGTGCCAGCAGTTTGACAGGGAACTATGGCTACACCTTC.

The chain employs TRBV18 and TRBJ2-7, with TRBD1 matching 7 bases. The CDR3 has 15 residues. Trimming took 2 bases from V and 5 from J; bases not matched to a gene: 9. Per germline, CDR1 KGHSH and CDR2 LQKENI. The CDR3 sequence: CASSPGSRQGDEQYF. CDR3 nucleotides: TGTGCCAGCTCACCAGGTTCCCGACAGGGAGACGAGCAGTACTTC.

This chain connects TRBV7-9 to TRBJ2-1; 8 nucleotides line up with TRBD1. The V gene end was trimmed by 6 bases and the J gene end by 0 bases; junction bases not matched to a gene: 7. Germline CDR1 is SEHNR and CDR2 is FQNEAQ (reference sequence). The CDR3 loop spans 16 amino acids. The CDR3 reads CASRPDRGSSYNEQFF. The CDR3 DNA sequence: TGTGCCAGCAGGCCTGACAGGGGTAGCTCCTACAATGAGCAGTTCTTC.

The V and J genes are TRBV4-1 and TRBJ2-1, with D unresolved. The length of the CDR3 is 18 residues. The V end was cut by 2 bases, the J end by 4 bases, with 21 bases between. Germline V gives CDR1 MGHRA, CDR2 YSYEKL. CDR3: CASSQIEGRQVKYNEQFF. The DNA for the CDR3 is TGCGCCAGCAGCCAAATAGAAGGTCGGCAGGTCAAATACAATGAGCAGTTCTTC.

The chain joins TRBV10-3 to TRBJ2-5; 9 bases fit TRBD1. This CDR3 has 14 amino acids. The junction had 5 bases not matched to a gene; V was cut back by 5 bases and J by 4 bases. CDR1 is ENHRY, CDR2 SYGVKD, per germline. As DNA, the CDR3 is TGTGCCATCAGTCTACAGGGGGCTAGAGAGACCCAGTACTTC. Amino acid sequence: CAISLQGARETQYF.

This chain links TRBV28 with TRBJ2-3, with TRBD1 identical over 8 bases. The CDR3 runs to 15 residues. Germline V gene data show CDR1 as MDHEN and CDR2 as SYDVKM. J lost 1 base, V lost 5 bases, and 5 bases had no gene match. The CDR3 loop is CASSPRGQGTDTQYF. As DNA, the CDR3 is TGTGCCAGCAGTCCCAGGGGACAGGGCACAGATACGCAGTATTTT. The whole variable domain, remainder taken from reference TRBV28 and TRBJ2-3, is DVKVTQSSRYLVKRTGEKVFLECVQDMDHENMFWYRQDPGLGLRLIYFSYDVKMKEKGDIPEGYSVSREKKERFSLILESASTNQTSMYLCASSPRGQGTDTQYFGPGTRLTVL.

The rearrangement links TRBV7-8 to TRBJ2-1; 9 positions agree with TRBD1. This CDR3 spans 15 amino acids. V trimming: 4 bases; J trimming: 7 bases; junction bases outside the gene matches: 8. Germline values: CDR1 SGHVS, CDR2 FQNEAQ. The CDR3 nucleotides read TGTGCCAGCAGCTCAATACAGGGGGCCCGTAATGAGCAGTTCTTC. Amino acids: CASSSIQGARNEQFF.

This chain uses TRBV19 with TRBJ2-7, with 9 positions matching TRBD1. V lost 6 bases to trimming and J lost 3 bases; unmatched junction nucleotides: 6. The V gene's germline CDR1 is LNHDA and CDR2 SQIVND (reference sequence). The CDR3 is 14 amino acids. The CDR3 sequence: CASRPGQGIYEQYF. The CDR3 nucleotides are TGTGCCAGTAGGCCGGGACAGGGAATCTACGAGCAGTACTTC.

This sequence joins TRBV5-4 and TRBJ1-2, with 12 bases identical to TRBD1. The junction had 10 bases not matched to a gene; V was cut back by 4 bases and J by 3 bases. This CDR3 has 17 amino acids. From germline, CDR1 is SGHNT and CDR2 YYREEE (reference sequence). Here the CDR3 reads CASSPGQGAFLDYGYTF. The CDR3 nucleotides are TGTGCCAGCAGCCCGGGACAGGGGGCGTTCCTTGACTATGGCTACACCTTC.

The chain uses TRBV29-1 and TRBJ2-1; TRBD2 aligns across 7 bases. The length of the CDR3 is 17 residues. Germline V CDR1 and CDR2: SQVTM, ANQGSEA. J was trimmed by 7 bases and V by 6 bases; bases with no gene match: 21. This chain's CDR3 is CSVRGVAGVYPGNEQFF. The CDR3 nucleotides read TGCAGCGTCCGGGGGGTGGCGGGAGTCTACCCGGGGAATGAGCAGTTCTTC.

This rearrangement joins TRBV29-1 to TRBJ1-2; D is perhaps TRBD1 (6 bases). The ends were cut back, 7 bases at V and 3 bases at J, with 12 bases in the middle. This CDR3 contains 12 residues. Per the germline V gene, CDR1 is SQVTM and CDR2 is ANQGSEA. CDR3 nucleotides: TGCAGCGACGAGCAGGGGTACTATGGCTACACCTTC. It encodes CSDEQGYYGYTF.

A single count supports this clone. The V and J genes are TRBV9 and TRBJ1-6; D is uncertain. The V end lost 0 bases, the J end lost 5 bases, and 12 bases lay between the germline ends. The V gene's germline CDR1 is SGDLS and CDR2 YYNGEE. The CDR3 covers 16 residues. The CDR3: CASSVGWQADNSPLHF. As DNA, the CDR3 is TGTGCCAGCAGCGTAGGGTGGCAGGCCGATAATTCACCCCTCCACTTT.

The rearrangement links TRBV18 to TRBJ1-5, with 10 bases aligning to TRBD1. The CDR3 sequence is 17 residues long. Losses at the gene ends were 6 bases for V and 0 bases for J; bases not matched to a gene: 8. The germline V gene has CDR1 KGHSH and CDR2 LQKENI. For the CDR3, the DNA is TGTGCCAGCTCCCGGGACAGGGGCCCCTATAGCAATCAGCCCCAGCATTTT. Its protein product is CASSRDRGPYSNQPQHF.

This sequence joins TRBV28 and TRBJ1-2, with TRBD1 as a possible D gene (5 bases). Germline V gene data show CDR1 as MDHEN and CDR2 as SYDVKM. This CDR3 spans 14 amino acids. The V and J ends lost 1 base and 8 bases respectively, with 14 bases between them. CDR3 region: CASSLFPGPGGYTF. The DNA for the CDR3 is TGTGCCAGCAGTTTATTCCCAGGGCCAGGAGGCTACACCTTC.

The chain uses TRBV18 and TRBJ2-1; 15 nucleotides agree with TRBD2. V lost 4 bases to trimming and J lost 7 bases; unmatched junction nucleotides: 2. This CDR3 comprises 15 residues. Germline CDR1 reads KGHSH; CDR2 reads LQKENI. The CDR3, as DNA: TGTGCCAGCTCACGGGGGACTAGCGGGAGGAATGAGCAGTTCTTC. Amino acid sequence: CASSRGTSGRNEQFF.

CDR3 DNA sequence: TGTGCCAGCAGTTTACAGGGGTTCACAGAGACCCAGTACTTC. Translated, it gives CASSLQGFTETQYF. The chain joins TRBV27 to TRBJ2-5, with a possible D match to TRBD1 (6 bases). V was cut by 2 bases and J by 4 bases, with 11 bases left in between. From germline, CDR1 is MNHEY and CDR2 SMNVEV (reference sequence). The CDR3 has 14 residues.

The gene calls are TRBV11-1 and TRBJ2-1, with 7 bases matching TRBD2. The CDR3 contains 11 residues. The J segment lost 11 bases and the V segment lost 5 bases, leaving 3 bases of the junction unmatched. In germline, CDR1 is SGHAT, CDR2 FQDESV (reference sequence). CDR3: CASSPGGKQFF. CDR3 DNA: TGTGCCAGCAGCCCGGGAGGAAAGCAGTTCTTC.

The chain employs TRBV5-4 and TRBJ2-1, with TRBD2 as a possible D gene (5 bases). This CDR3 is built from 17 residues. Looked up from germline, CDR1 is SGHNT and CDR2 is YYREEE (reference sequence). Trimming removed 4 bases from V and 5 bases from J, with 22 bases in between. DNA of the CDR3: TGTGCCAGCAGCCGGAGGTCGGGGTCTTCTGGGGACAATGAGCAGTTCTTC. Translation gives CASSRRSGSSGDNEQFF.

V and J are TRBV6-5 and TRBJ2-3; TRBD1 matches 7 bases. The CDR3 loop spans 13 amino acids. Germline values: CDR1 MNHEY, CDR2 SVGAGI. The V gene end was trimmed by 5 bases and the J gene end by 8 bases; junction bases not matched to a gene: 7. The CDR3 nucleotides are TGTGCCAGCAGTCAGACAGGGTTTGTTACGCAGTATTTT. Translated, it gives CASSQTGFVTQYF.